A selection of T cell receptor beta chains follows, all from one sample in a study of OX40 agonist ivuxolimab in advanced cancers. TCRdb keeps only in-frame clones here, not all; method: immunoSEQ multiplex PCR. The sample has just under 75,000 clones; 90% are singletons. Sequences were derived from CD4+ or CD8+ T cells sorted from blood, sampled in a trial of the OX40 agonist ivuxolimab. These receptors all come from an adult with an advanced solid tumor such as melanoma, head and neck, liver or kidney cancer. The CDR3 runs from the conserved cysteine through the conserved F or W. The D gene is left open where the match is weak. Clone sizes are given selectively: once, few, many, or a class where the clone is expanded.

len	d_gene	abundance	v_gene	j_gene	CDR3nt	CDR3aa
14	TRBD2	medium-sized	TRBV5-1	TRBJ2-1	TGCGCCAGCAGACGCAATAGCGGGAGCTATGAGCAGTTCTTC	CASRRNSGSYEQFF
15	TRBD1	-	TRBV7-2	TRBJ2-1	TGTGCCAGCAGCTTAGTGGGACAGGGGATGAATGAGCAGTTCTTC	CASSLVGQGMNEQFF
14	-	-	TRBV11-2	TRBJ1-2	TGTGCCAGCAGCCACGGGCCCGTAAACTATGGCTACACCTTC	CASSHGPVNYGYTF
15	TRBD1	-	TRBV11-1	TRBJ2-3	TGTGCCAGCAGCCCCCAGGACAGGTTCACAGATACGCAGTATTTT	CASSPQDRFTDTQYF
13	-	-	TRBV9	TRBJ2-7	TGTGCCAGCAGCGCGTGGGGTCAGGCCAAGCAGTACTTC	CASSAWGQAKQYF
13	-	once	TRBV27	TRBJ2-7	TGTGCCAGCAGGGTTAGCGGACCCTACGAGCAGTACTTC	CASRVSGPYEQYF
16	-	-	TRBV5-4	TRBJ2-3	TGTGCCAGCAGCTTGTACGGCAACCCCAGCACAGATACGCAGTATTTT	CASSLYGNPSTDTQYF
14	TRBD1	-	TRBV5-1	TRBJ2-5	TGCGCCAGCAGCGTAACAGGGGTGGGCGAGACCCAGTACTTC	CASSVTGVGETQYF
12	-	-	TRBV5-4	TRBJ2-1	TGTGCCAGCAGGAACAGTTACAATGAGCAGTTCTTC	CASRNSYNEQFF
16	-	-	TRBV28	TRBJ2-7	TGTGCCAGCGCTACCCCCCGGGGCCACCACGGGGACGAGCAGTACTTC	CASATPRGHHGDEQYF
14	TRBD1	-	TRBV19	TRBJ2-5	TGTGCCAGTAGGGTGACAGGGGCCGGGGAGACCCAGTACTTC	CASRVTGAGETQYF
15	TRBD1	-	TRBV27	TRBJ2-1	TGTGCCAGCAGCTTTCGGGACAGCGACTTCAATGAGCAGTTCTTC	CASSFRDSDFNEQFF
14	-	-	TRBV7-3	TRBJ2-7	TGTGCCAGCAATCAAGGGGGGCCCTCCTACGAGCAGTACTTC	CASNQGGPSYEQYF
15	TRBD1	-	TRBV18	TRBJ2-7	TGTGCCAGCTCATCAAACAGGGGCGAGACCTACGAGCAGTACTTC	CASSSNRGETYEQYF
16	TRBD1	-	TRBV7-3	TRBJ2-5	TGTGCCAGCAGCTTAGGCGGAGGACAGGACCAAGAGACCCAGTACTTC	CASSLGGGQDQETQYF
16	-	-	TRBV19	TRBJ1-5	TGTGCCAGTAGGGGGGGCAGGGGAAATAGCAATCAGCCCCAGCATTTT	CASRGGRGNSNQPQHF
14	-	-	TRBV19	TRBJ1-5	TGTGCCAGTAGTTACAGCCTCGGCAATCAGCCCCAGCATTTT	CASSYSLGNQPQHF
14	TRBD1	-	TRBV7-3	TRBJ2-3	TGTGCCAGCAGCCGAGGACAGGGAACAGATACGCAGTATTTT	CASSRGQGTDTQYF
13	-	-	TRBV7-2	TRBJ2-1	TGTGCCAGCAGCTTACGGGGTGGGGATGAGCAGTTCTTC	CASSLRGGDEQFF
16	TRBD1	-	TRBV28	TRBJ1-4	TGTGCCAGCAGCCCAGAGCGGGACAGGGGCAATGAAAAACTGTTTTTT	CASSPERDRGNEKLFF
18	TRBD2	-	TRBV27	TRBJ2-2	TGTGCCAGCAGTTTCCTAGCGGGGGGACTAACGAACACCGGGGAGCTGTTTTTT	CASSFLAGGLTNTGELFF
20	-	-	TRBV21-1	TRBJ2-4	TGTGCCAGCAGCAGAACGACTCGGGACAGTAGAATTCTAGCCAAAAACATTCAGTACTTC	CASSRTTRDSRILAKNIQYF
13	-	-	TRBV28	TRBJ1-2	TGTGCCAGCAGTTTAGGACAGAACTATGGCTACACCTTC	CASSLGQNYGYTF
15	-	few	TRBV7-3	TRBJ2-3	TGTGCCAGCAGCTCTTTAGCGTCAGGAACAGATACGCAGTATTTT	CASSSLASGTDTQYF
15	-	once	TRBV10-3	TRBJ1-3	TGTGCCATCAGTGCTGGGGGGGTCTCTGGAAACACCATATATTTT	CAISAGGVSGNTIYF
15	-	few	TRBV9	TRBJ1-3	TGTGCCAGCAGCGCGGGCCAGAGCTCTGGAAACACCATATATTTT	CASSAGQSSGNTIYF
17	-	-	TRBV9	TRBJ2-7	TGTGCCAGCAGCCCCGAGGGACGGCGCTTTCAGTTTTACGAGCAGTACTTC	CASSPEGRRFQFYEQYF
14	-	-	TRBV6-4	TRBJ2-1	TGTGCCAGCAGTGCCCGGGACAACTACAATGAGCAGTTCTTC	CASSARDNYNEQFF
16	-	-	TRBV29-1	TRBJ1-4	TGCAGCGTTGCCCAAGGGTATTTTTCAACTAATGAAAAACTGTTTTTT	CSVAQGYFSTNEKLFF
15	TRBD2	-	TRBV7-9	TRBJ2-3	TGTGCCAGCAGCACTACTAGCGGGAGCACAGATACGCAGTATTTT	CASSTTSGSTDTQYF
16	TRBD2	-	TRBV14	TRBJ2-5	TGTGCCAGCAGCTCAGAGCCTAGCGGGACGGGGGAGACCCAGTACTTC	CASSSEPSGTGETQYF
12	TRBD1	-	TRBV29-1	TRBJ2-5	TGCAGCACTAAGGACAGGGATGAGACCCAGTACTTC	CSTKDRDETQYF
13	-	-	TRBV9	TRBJ1-3	TGTGCCAGCAGCGTATCGTCTGGAAACACCATATATTTT	CASSVSSGNTIYF
14	TRBD2	-	TRBV28	TRBJ2-3	TGTGCCAGCAGTTTAGCGGGAGGCGGAGATACGCAGTATTTT	CASSLAGGGDTQYF
16	-	-	TRBV6-6	TRBJ1-2	TGTGCCAGCAGTTACTCGAAGGGGAGAAGCAACTATGGCTACACCTTC	CASSYSKGRSNYGYTF
14	TRBD2	-	TRBV7-9	TRBJ2-3	TGTGCCAGCAACCCACTAGCGGGTACAGATACGCAGTATTTT	CASNPLAGTDTQYF
15	TRBD1	-	TRBV5-4	TRBJ2-2	TGTGCCAGCAGCTTCGGGACAGGGAGGACCGGGGAGCTGTTTTTT	CASSFGTGRTGELFF
15	-	-	TRBV7-9	TRBJ2-3	TGTGCCAGCAGCTTCACAGGGGCGGGGACAGATACGCAGTATTTT	CASSFTGAGTDTQYF